The 29 T cell receptor beta chains below were found in one sample sequenced in a study of T cell responses to AZD1222 COVID-19 vaccine. Produced via immunoSEQ multiplex PCR; TCRdb's table is partial and in-frame only. There are 120,000 or so clones in the sample; 85% to 90% occur only once, and approximately 27% lies in the top ten. The source was peripheral blood, collected on day 0 of AZD1222 vaccination. The receptors stem from an adult in good health.

The rearrangement links TRBV2 to TRBJ1-5, with a possible D match to TRBD1 (5 bases). Germline V gene lookup returns CDR1 SNHLY and CDR2 FYNNEI. CDR3 length: 15 amino acids. V lost 6 bases and J 0 bases, leaving 12 bases between the germline ends. CDR3 DNA: TGTGCCAGCAGAGCAGACAGCTATAGCAATCAGCCCCAGCATTTT. Translating gives CASRADSYSNQPQHF.

The gene calls are TRBV13 and TRBJ2-3, with 8 bases aligning to TRBD2. The CDR3 totals 16 residues. CDR1 and CDR2 (germline): PRHDT, FYEKMQ (reference sequence). The J segment lost 2 bases and the V segment lost 5 bases, leaving 9 bases of the junction unmatched. The CDR3 DNA follows: TGTGCCAGCAGCCCAAGACTAGCGCCTACCACAGATACGCAGTATTTT. Amino acids: CASSPRLAPTTDTQYF.

The rearrangement uses TRBV5-1 and TRBJ1-1; no definite D call. Trimming pared 0 bases from V and 6 bases from J, leaving 18 bases between. The CDR3 consists of 16 residues. Per the germline V gene, CDR1 is SGHRS and CDR2 is YFSETQ. The CDR3 here is CASSLGAMFPGSEAFF. The CDR3 bases are TGCGCCAGCAGCTTGGGGGCCATGTTTCCTGGGTCTGAAGCTTTCTTT.

This clone was found once. The chain carries TRBV7-9 and TRBJ2-5, with TRBD2 matching over 7 bases. V was pared by 2 bases and J by 5 bases, with 8 bases of the junction left unmatched. Germline CDR1 and CDR2: SEHNR and FQNEAQ (reference sequence). The CDR3 consists of 15 residues. CDR3 protein: CASSLTWRERETQYF. CDR3 DNA sequence: TGTGCCAGCAGCTTAACGTGGCGGGAGCGGGAGACCCAGTACTTC.

Only a few counts were recorded for this clone. This chain connects TRBV5-1 to TRBJ1-4; 8 positions match TRBD1. Germline trimming cut 3 bases from V and 8 bases from J; bases unmatched to any gene: 6. CDR1 SGHRS and CDR2 YFSETQ come from the germline V gene. This CDR3 is built from 14 residues. The CDR3 DNA follows: TGCGCCAGCAGCTCGACAGGGGCAGGGGAAAAACTGTTTTTT. Protein product: CASSSTGAGEKLFF.

This clone has only one observation. The chain joins TRBV7-8 to TRBJ1-1; a possible D gene is TRBD1 (5 bases). V was pared by 3 bases and J by 1 base, with 9 bases between. Germline loops: CDR1 SGHVS, CDR2 FQNEAQ. This CDR3 is built from 14 residues. The CDR3 coding sequence is TGTGCCAGCAGCTTGGGACGGTCGAACACTGAAGCTTTCTTT. Protein product: CASSLGRSNTEAFF.

The chain joins TRBV5-6 to TRBJ1-5; TRBD1 aligns across 9 bases. This CDR3 has 16 amino acids. Looked up from germline, CDR1 is SGHDT and CDR2 is YYEEEE. V lost 1 base, J lost 2 bases, and 4 bases stayed unmatched. This chain's CDR3 is CASSLTGGVGNQPQHF. The CDR3 DNA sequence: TGTGCCAGCAGCTTGACAGGGGGCGTGGGCAATCAGCCCCAGCATTTT. Combining the CDR3 with reference TRBV5-6 and TRBJ1-5 gives the whole variable domain DAGVTQSPTHLIKTRGQQVTLRCSPKSGHDTVSWYQQALGQGPQFIFQYYEEEERQRGNFPDRFSGHQFPNYSSELNVNALLLGDSALYLCASSLTGGVGNQPQHFGDGTRLSIL.

The rearrangement joins TRBV2 to TRBJ1-5, with TRBD1 as a possible D gene (5 bases). The CDR3 has 14 amino acids. Germline V lookup: CDR1 SNHLY, CDR2 FYNNEI. Trimming took 4 bases from V and 3 from J, leaving 10 bases between them. The CDR3 DNA reads TGTGCCAGCAGTGGCGACGGGACCAATCAGCCCCAGCATTTT. Its translation is CASSGDGTNQPQHF.

The chain carries TRBV7-2 and TRBJ1-1; possibly TRBD1 for D (5 bases). The germline V gene has CDR1 SGHTA and CDR2 FQGNSA. The CDR3 is made up of 14 amino acids. The V end lost 2 bases, the J end lost 6 bases, and 13 bases lay between the germline ends. DNA of the CDR3: TGTGCCAGCAGCTTACCCTTGACGGGGGCTGAAGCTTTCTTT. This encodes CASSLPLTGAEAFF.

This clone was seen just once. The rearrangement joins TRBV7-2 to TRBJ2-3; 9 bases align to TRBD1. With 5 bases clipped from V and 6 bases from J, the junction kept 9 bases outside the gene matches. CDR1 and CDR2 from the germline V gene are SGHTA and FQGNSA. This CDR3 region has 15 residues. CDR3 bases: TGTGCCAGCAGCGCCTCGGGACAGGGCGTGGATACGCAGTATTTT. It is translated as CASSASGQGVDTQYF.

The chain carries TRBV7-2 and TRBJ2-2; D ambiguous. This CDR3 region has 11 residues. The germline gives CDR1 SGHTA, CDR2 FQGNSA. Trimming left V 8 bases short and J 6 bases short, with 7 bases between. CDR3 region: CASLVAGELFF. CDR3 coding DNA: TGTGCCAGCCTCGTCGCCGGGGAGCTGTTTTTT.

V is TRBV29-1 and J is TRBJ2-5; 9 positions agree with TRBD1. The J segment lost 5 bases and the V segment lost 6 bases, leaving 7 bases of the junction unmatched. Germline V lookup: CDR1 SQVTM, CDR2 ANQGSEA. There are 13 residues in the CDR3. In DNA form, the CDR3 reads TGCAGCGTGGGACAGGGTGGTTCGGAGACCCAGTACTTC. This translates into CSVGQGGSETQYF. Using reference TRBV29-1 and TRBJ2-5 for the parts outside the CDR3, the full variable domain is SAVISQKPSRDICQRGTSLTIQCQVDSQVTMMFWYRQQPGQSLTLIATANQGSEATYESGFVIDKFPISRPNLTFSTLTVSNMSPEDSSIYLCSVGQGGSETQYFGPGTRLLVL.

The V and J genes are TRBV5-1 and TRBJ2-5, with D possibly being TRBD2 (5 bases). Between the trimmed V and J ends, which lost 4 bases and 7 bases, there was a span of 20 bases. Germline values: CDR1 SGHRS, CDR2 YFSETQ. This CDR3 is built from 15 residues. The CDR3 loop is CASSPEWTVKATQYF. In DNA form, the CDR3 reads TGCGCCAGCAGCCCGGAATGGACTGTTAAAGCGACCCAGTACTTC.

The chain employs TRBV3-1 (or the pseudogene TRBV3-2) and TRBJ1-5; 7 bases are a match to TRBD1. Per the germline V gene, CDR1 is LGHDT and CDR2 is YNNKEL (reference sequence). Trimming took 4 bases from V and 0 from J; bases not matched to a gene: 3. CDR3 size: 15 residues. CDR3 region: CASSRDRYSNQPQHF. For the CDR3, the DNA is TGTGCCAGCAGCCGGGACAGATATAGCAATCAGCCCCAGCATTTT.

The chain joins TRBV24-1 to TRBJ2-2; 9 bases fit TRBD1. The germline gives CDR1 KGHDR, CDR2 SFDVKD. This CDR3 has 17 amino acids. V was pared by 2 bases and J by 3 bases, with 6 bases of the junction left unmatched. The CDR3 coding sequence is TGTGCCACCAGTGATTCCGGGACAGGGACTTACACCGGGGAGCTGTTTTTT. Amino acids: CATSDSGTGTYTGELFF.

The chain is built from TRBV7-8 and TRBJ2-2; D might be TRBD2 (5 bases). Germline V gene data show CDR1 as SGHVS and CDR2 as FQNEAQ. The CDR3 sequence is 15 residues long. The V and J ends lost 1 base and 2 bases respectively, with 8 bases between them. The CDR3 nucleotides are TGTGCCAGCAGCTTAGGGGCGGGTAACACCGGGGAGCTGTTTTTT. Translated, it gives CASSLGAGNTGELFF.

J is TRBJ2-1 and V is TRBV6-1; TRBD2 is a possible D gene (5 bases). Germline CDR1 MNHNS, CDR2 SASEGT. Trimming pared 2 bases from V and 2 bases from J, leaving 10 bases between. The length of the CDR3 is 15 residues. The CDR3 bases are TGTGCCAGCAGTGAACGTCGGGAAACCTACAATGAGCAGTTCTTC. Residues: CASSERRETYNEQFF.

The V and J genes are TRBV5-1 and TRBJ2-5, with D perhaps being TRBD1 or TRBD2 (5 bases each). V was trimmed by 4 bases and J by 0 bases, leaving 13 bases between them. The germline gives CDR1 SGHRS, CDR2 YFSETQ. This CDR3 region has 15 residues. CDR3 coding DNA: TGCGCCAGCAGCCTGACGGGACGGGACCAAGAGACCCAGTACTTC. Encoded protein: CASSLTGRDQETQYF.

The chain couples TRBV3-1 (or the pseudogene TRBV3-2) to TRBJ2-2; weak D call: TRBD2 (6 bases). This CDR3 contains 13 residues. The V end was cut by 8 bases, the J end by 6 bases, with 13 bases between. Germline lookup yields CDR1 LGHDT and CDR2 YNNKEL (reference sequence). CDR3: CASREAGSGELFF. CDR3 in DNA: TGTGCCAGCCGAGAGGCGGGGTCCGGGGAGCTGTTTTTT.

The rearrangement links TRBV6-5 to TRBJ1-2; D unclear. V gave up 0 bases and J gave up 4 bases, with 9 bases separating them. Germline CDR1 reads MNHEY; CDR2 reads SVGAGI. CDR3 size: 14 residues. The CDR3 nucleotides are TGTGCCAGCAGTTACTCGGACGTACGCTATGGCTACACCTTC. As protein: CASSYSDVRYGYTF.

The V and J genes are TRBV6-5 and TRBJ1-1; D unclear. Germline CDR1 MNHEY, CDR2 SVGAGI. CDR3 length equals 15 residues. Between the trimmed V and J ends, which lost 2 bases and 1 base, there was a span of 11 bases. CDR3 residues: CASSYGLFSNTEAFF. The CDR3 DNA reads as TGTGCCAGCAGTTACGGACTTTTCTCGAACACTGAAGCTTTCTTT.

This clone was seen only once. V and J are TRBV30 and TRBJ1-1; D remains unclear. Trimming took 4 bases from V and 3 from J, leaving 6 bases between them. The CDR3 contains 11 residues. The germline CDR1 and CDR2 sequences are GTSNPN and SVGIG (reference sequence). The CDR3 region is CAWISHTEAFF. The CDR3 region has the DNA TGTGCCTGGATATCGCACACTGAAGCTTTCTTT.

The rearrangement links TRBV5-1 to TRBJ1-6; 9 bases line up with TRBD1. V gave up 4 bases and J gave up 4 bases; unmatched junction bases: 9. This CDR3 region has 17 residues. Germline-derived CDR1 and CDR2 are SGHRS and YFSETQ. CDR3: CASSPGQGDSYNSPLHF. In nucleotides, the CDR3 is TGCGCCAGCAGCCCGGGACAGGGAGATTCTTATAATTCACCCCTCCACTTT.

The J gene is TRBJ1-5, the V gene TRBV2; TRBD1 is a possible D gene (6 bases). This CDR3 is 14 amino acids long. V lost 3 bases and J 4 bases, leaving 10 bases between the germline ends. Germline CDR1 SNHLY, CDR2 FYNNEI. The DNA of the CDR3 is TGTGCCAGCAGTGACCAGGGGCGAAATCAGCCCCAGCATTTT. Translation gives CASSDQGRNQPQHF.

The chain combines TRBV12-3 or TRBV12-4 with TRBJ1-5; no clear D. This CDR3 comprises 13 residues. The germline V and J ends were trimmed by 8 bases and 2 bases, with 10 bases remaining between them. The DNA of the CDR3 is TGTGCCAGCTCCTACGGGGGCAATCAGCCCCAGCATTTT. It codes for CASSYGGNQPQHF.

This rearrangement joins TRBV2 to TRBJ1-4, with 7 bases matching TRBD1. V shed 5 bases, J shed 5 bases, and the junction held 5 bases outside the gene matches. Germline values: CDR1 SNHLY, CDR2 FYNNEI. The CDR3 totals 14 residues. For the CDR3, the DNA is TGTGCCAGCAGTCGGGACAGCTCCAATGAAAAACTGTTTTTT. This translates into CASSRDSSNEKLFF.

This clone was observed once. The gene calls are TRBV3-1 (or the pseudogene TRBV3-2) and TRBJ2-1; maybe TRBD2 (7 bases). Germline CDR1 reads LGHDT; CDR2 reads YNNKEL (reference sequence). The CDR3 spans 12 residues. V lost 8 bases, J lost 5 bases, and 10 bases lay in between. DNA of the CDR3: TGTGCCAGCGGGGGGGGCCACAATGAGCAGTTCTTC. Translation: CASGGGHNEQFF.

This chain links TRBV21-1 with TRBJ1-1; TRBD1, the table's D call, lacks a check against the DNA. TRBV21-1 is classified as a pseudogene. CDR3 size: 15 residues. The CDR3 sequence is CASSKVGGWGTEAFF. The CDR3 DNA follows: TGTGCCAGCAGCAAAGTAGGGGGATGGGGCACTGAAGCTTTCTTT.

The chain uses TRBV24-1 and TRBJ2-7; 8 bases line up with TRBD1. V shed 4 bases, J shed 6 bases, and the junction held 4 bases outside the gene matches. The CDR3 covers 13 residues. Germline loops: CDR1 KGHDR, CDR2 SFDVKD. The CDR3 here is CATSDRTGFEQYF. The CDR3 coding sequence is TGTGCCACCAGTGACCGGACAGGGTTCGAGCAGTACTTC.